The T cell receptor (beta chain) described here comes from a study of CD8+CD57+ T cells in acquired aplastic anemia. All patients picked for sequencing had shown, by flow cytometry, an expansion of CD8+CD57+ cells. The V gene's germline CDR1 is SNHLY and CDR2 FYNNEI. The CDR3 is 12 amino acids. The V segment lost 8 bases and the J segment 12 bases; nucleotides outside the gene matches: 11. TCR beta VDJ combinations and CDR3 sequences were profiled from genomic DNA. MiXCR, run by TCRdb on the reads, gives a single entry per CDR3 protein. The data hold under 350,000 distinct CDR3 sequences, with approximately 57% observed a single time.

The sequence was obtained from a human donor with aplastic anemia. The chain carries TRBV2 and TRBJ1-1, with 8 bases identical to TRBD1. The sample consisted of sorted CD4+, CD8+, or CD8+CD57+ T cells (not recorded which) from PBMCs. The CDR3 DNA is TGTGCCAGCCACTCCGGGACAGGTAGACCTTTCTTT. The encoded protein is CASHSGTGRPFF.